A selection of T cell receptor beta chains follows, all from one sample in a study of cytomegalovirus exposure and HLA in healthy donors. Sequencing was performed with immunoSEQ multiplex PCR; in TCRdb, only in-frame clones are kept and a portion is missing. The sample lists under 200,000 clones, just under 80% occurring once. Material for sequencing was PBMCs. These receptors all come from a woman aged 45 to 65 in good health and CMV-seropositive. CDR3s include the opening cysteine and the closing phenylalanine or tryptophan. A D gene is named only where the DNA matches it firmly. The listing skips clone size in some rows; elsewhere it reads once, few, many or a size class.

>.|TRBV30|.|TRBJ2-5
CASVPREQETQYF
TGTGCCTCAGTTCCCCGGGAGCAAGAGACCCAGTACTTC
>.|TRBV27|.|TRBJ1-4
CASSGREGEKLFF
TGTGCCAGCAGCGGGAGGGAGGGAGAAAAACTGTTTTTT
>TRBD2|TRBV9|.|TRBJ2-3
CASSVELAGVGVGGTQYF
TGTGCCAGCAGCGTAGAGCTAGCGGGAGTAGGTGTCGGTGGTACGCAGTATTTT
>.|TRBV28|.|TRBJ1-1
CASSFGVDTEAFF
TGTGCCAGCAGTTTTGGAGTGGACACTGAAGCTTTCTTT
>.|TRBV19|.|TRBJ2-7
CASSLPHQGSYEQYF
TGTGCCAGTAGCCTCCCGCACCAGGGATCCTACGAGCAGTACTTC
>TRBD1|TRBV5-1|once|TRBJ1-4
CASSLDSPGTGEKLFF
TGCGCCAGCAGCTTGGACTCGCCCGGGACAGGGGAAAAACTGTTTTTT
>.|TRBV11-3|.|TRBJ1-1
CASSLGETEAFF
TGTGCCAGCAGCTTAGGGGAGACTGAAGCTTTCTTT
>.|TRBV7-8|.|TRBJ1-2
CASSLSGSGDYGYTF
TGTGCCAGCAGCTTATCGGGCAGCGGTGATTATGGCTACACCTTC
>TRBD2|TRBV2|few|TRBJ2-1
CASSGTSGDNEQFF
TGTGCCAGCAGTGGGACTAGCGGGGACAATGAGCAGTTCTTC
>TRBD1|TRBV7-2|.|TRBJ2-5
CASSFPDREETQYF
TGTGCCAGCAGCTTTCCGGACAGGGAAGAGACCCAGTACTTC
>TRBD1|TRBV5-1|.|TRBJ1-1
CASSFGTGNTEAFF
TGCGCCAGCAGCTTTGGGACAGGGAACACTGAAGCTTTCTTT
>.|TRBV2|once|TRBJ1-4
CASSSFIVTNEKLFF
TGTGCCAGCAGTTCCTTTATTGTAACTAATGAAAAACTGTTTTTT
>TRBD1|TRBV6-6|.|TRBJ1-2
CASRIGTGVGGYTF
TGTGCCAGCAGGATCGGGACAGGGGTTGGGGGCTACACCTTC
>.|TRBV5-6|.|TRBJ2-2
CASSSYSPLRTGELFF
TGTGCCAGCAGCTCCTACAGCCCGCTAAGGACCGGGGAGCTGTTTTTT
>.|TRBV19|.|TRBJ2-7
CASSPIAGGYEQYF
TGTGCCAGTAGCCCAATTGCGGGCGGTTACGAGCAGTACTTC
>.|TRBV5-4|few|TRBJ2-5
CASSQEPGYPSTETQYF
TGTGCCAGCAGCCAAGAACCAGGCTACCCTTCAACAGAGACCCAGTACTTC
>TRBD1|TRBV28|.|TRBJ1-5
CASSGPGQGWQPQHF
TGTGCCAGCAGTGGTCCGGGACAGGGGTGGCAGCCCCAGCATTTT
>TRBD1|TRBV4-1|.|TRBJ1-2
CASSQVGLGQGGHGYTF
TGCGCCAGCAGCCAAGTGGGCCTTGGACAGGGAGGCCATGGCTACACCTTC
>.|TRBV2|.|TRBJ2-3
CASSDDKTLVAGTDTQYF
TGTGCCAGCAGCGACGATAAGACGTTGGTAGCGGGCACAGATACGCAGTATTTT
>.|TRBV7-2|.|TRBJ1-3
CASSLSVLSGNTIYF
TGTGCCAGCAGCTTATCGGTCCTCTCTGGAAACACCATATATTTT
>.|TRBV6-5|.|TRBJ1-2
CASSGGQYTNYGYTF
TGTGCCAGCAGCGGTGGACAGTACACTAACTATGGCTACACCTTC
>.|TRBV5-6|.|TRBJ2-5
CASSLGTTLGETQYF
TGTGCCAGCAGCTTGGGGACTACCTTGGGGGAGACCCAGTACTTC
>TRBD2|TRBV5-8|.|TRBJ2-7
CASSLEGLAGLYEQYF
TGTGCCAGCAGCTTGGAAGGACTAGCGGGCCTTTACGAGCAGTACTTC
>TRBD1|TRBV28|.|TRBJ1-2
CASSLSSRGRGGYTF
TGTGCCAGCAGTTTATCCTCCAGGGGGCGAGGAGGCTACACCTTC
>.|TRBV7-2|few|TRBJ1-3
CASNRRGSGNTIYF
TGTGCCAGCAACCGTAGGGGCTCTGGAAACACCATATATTTT
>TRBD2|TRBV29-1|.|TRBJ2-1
CSVLGLAEGGRDYNEQFF
TGCAGCGTTTTAGGACTAGCGGAGGGGGGAAGAGATTACAATGAGCAGTTCTTC
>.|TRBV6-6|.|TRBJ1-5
CASSQGAAQPQHF
TGTGCCAGCAGCCAGGGCGCAGCGCAGCCCCAGCATTTT
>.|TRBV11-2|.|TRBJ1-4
CASSPGGGVNEKLFF
TGTGCCAGCAGCCCCGGAGGGGGGGTTAATGAAAAACTGTTTTTT
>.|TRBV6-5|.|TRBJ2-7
CASPLGEKGVYEQYF
TGTGCCAGTCCTTTGGGCGAAAAGGGAGTGTACGAGCAGTACTTC
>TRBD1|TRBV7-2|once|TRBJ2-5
CASSLENRGLETQYF
TGTGCCAGCAGCTTAGAGAACAGGGGGCTAGAGACCCAGTACTTC
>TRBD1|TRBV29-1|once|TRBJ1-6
CSVGDSYNSPLHF
TGCAGCGTTGGGGACAGTTATAATTCACCCCTCCACTTT
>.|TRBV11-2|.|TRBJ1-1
CASSLDKNTEAFF
TGTGCCAGCAGCTTAGATAAAAACACTGAAGCTTTCTTT
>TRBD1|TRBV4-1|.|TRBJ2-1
CASSLGGTGGRNEQFF
TGCGCCAGCAGCCTCGGCGGGACAGGGGGCCGGAATGAGCAGTTCTTC
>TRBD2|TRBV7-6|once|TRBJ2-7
CASQAGGSYEQYF
TGTGCCAGCCAAGCGGGGGGTTCCTACGAGCAGTACTTC
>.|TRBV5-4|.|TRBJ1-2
CASSSQGYYGYTF
TGTGCCAGCAGCTCACAGGGCTACTATGGCTACACCTTC
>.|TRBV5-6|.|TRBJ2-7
CASSFEGEQYF
TGTGCCAGCAGCTTTGAGGGCGAGCAGTACTTC
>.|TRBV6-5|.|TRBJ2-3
CASRQGRADTQYF
TGTGCCAGTCGACAGGGGAGGGCAGATACGCAGTATTTT
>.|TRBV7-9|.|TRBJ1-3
CASSLGKSQRPSGNTIYF
TGTGCCAGCAGCTTAGGAAAAAGCCAGCGACCGTCTGGAAACACCATATATTTT
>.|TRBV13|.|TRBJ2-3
CASSLEARTDTQYF
TGTGCCAGCAGCTTAGAGGCCAGGACAGATACGCAGTATTTT
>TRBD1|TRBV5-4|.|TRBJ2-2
CASKETGVAGELFF
TGTGCCAGCAAGGAGACAGGGGTTGCCGGGGAGCTGTTTTTT
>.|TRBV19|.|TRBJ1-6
CASSPSGFSYNSPLHF
TGTGCCAGTAGTCCCTCCGGGTTCTCCTATAATTCACCCCTCCACTTT